These 31 T cell receptor beta chains share one sample of origin, sequenced in a study of cytomegalovirus exposure and HLA in healthy donors. Amplification used 60 Vbeta primers and 13 Jbeta primers. TCRdb's table, derived via immunoSEQ multiplex PCR, lists solely in-frame clones and lacks some. The table lists 95,000 to 150,000 clones, around 80% of them singletons. The sequenced sample was PBMCs. The receptor source for this set is a man in his fifties in good health and CMV-seronegative.

The genes are TRBV7-9 and TRBJ1-2, with 9 bases aligning to TRBD1. There are 15 residues in the CDR3. Germline V lookup: CDR1 SEHNR, CDR2 FQNEAQ (reference sequence). V lost 5 bases and J lost 4; bases outside the gene matches: 8. The CDR3 DNA follows: TGTGCCAGCAGCCTCGGGACAGGGAGGAGCTATGGCTACACCTTC. Translation gives CASSLGTGRSYGYTF.

The V gene is TRBV7-9, the J gene TRBJ1-1, with a possible D match to TRBD1 (6 bases). CDR1 is SEHNR, CDR2 FQNEAQ, per germline (reference sequence). This CDR3 region has 15 residues. V was cut by 4 bases and J by 1 base, with 13 bases left in between. Written as DNA, the CDR3 is TGTGCCAGCAGCTCTTTTAGGGGGACGAACACTGAAGCTTTCTTT. Its translation is CASSSFRGTNTEAFF.

This clone was picked up one time. The identical CDR3 is also encoded by other nucleotide sequences in the sample. The V and J genes are TRBV4-3 and TRBJ2-7; no definite D call. V was trimmed by 1 base and J by 6 bases, leaving 13 bases between them. Germline V lookup: CDR1 LGHNA, CDR2 YSLEER. CDR3 size: 14 residues. CDR3 bases: TGCGCCAGCAGCCAAGGTGCAGGTTCTTCCGAGCAGTACTTC. Protein: CASSQGAGSSEQYF.

This clone was seen only a few times. The chain's CDR3 is CASSLSAGGTQYF. CDR3 in DNA: TGTGCCAGCAGCTTATCGGCGGGGGGCACCCAGTACTTC. V is TRBV7-6 and J is TRBJ2-5; TRBD2 aligns across 8 bases. The CDR3 loop spans 13 amino acids. V lost 2 bases to trimming and J lost 8 bases; unmatched junction nucleotides: 4. Germline V gene sequence: CDR1 SGHVS, CDR2 FNYEAQ. The variable domain in full, with the rest retrieved from reference TRBV7-6 and TRBJ2-5, is GAGVSQSPRYKVTKRGQDVALRCDPISGHVSLYWYRQALGQGPEFLTYFNYEAQQDKSGLPNDRFSAERPEGSISTLTIQRTEQRDSAMYRCASSLSAGGTQYFGPGTRLLVL.

J is TRBJ2-1 and V is TRBV7-9, with 10 positions matching TRBD1. Per germline, CDR1 SEHNR and CDR2 FQNEAQ (reference sequence). V lost 3 bases, J lost 14 bases, and 7 bases stayed unmatched. The CDR3 consists of 13 residues. CDR3 sequence (DNA): TGTGCCAGCAGCTTGGGACAGGGGAGAGATAAGTTCTTC. This codes for CASSLGQGRDKFF.

V is TRBV4-1 and J is TRBJ2-2; tentatively, D is TRBD2 (5 bases). The V and J ends lost 3 bases and 3 bases respectively, with 11 bases between them. The CDR3 has 15 amino acids. Germline V gene data show CDR1 as MGHRA and CDR2 as YSYEKL. This chain's CDR3 is CASSHGKGDTGELFF. The DNA of the CDR3 is TGCGCCAGCAGCCACGGAAAGGGAGACACCGGGGAGCTGTTTTTT.

In this sample, this clone turned up a few times. This chain joins TRBV6-1 and TRBJ2-7; 9 positions agree with TRBD1. Germline assignment: CDR1 MNHNS and CDR2 SASEGT. The CDR3 has 13 residues. J lost 6 bases, V lost 7 bases, and 7 bases had no gene match. In DNA form, the CDR3 reads TGTGCCAGCACTGTAGGACAGGGGCGCGAGCAGTACTTC. Translated, it gives CASTVGQGREQYF.

The rearrangement links TRBV5-1 to TRBJ1-2; D may be TRBD1 (5 bases). This CDR3 spans 14 amino acids. Germline V gene data show CDR1 as SGHRS and CDR2 as YFSETQ. The germline V and J ends were trimmed by 5 bases and 0 bases, with 11 bases remaining between them. CDR3 in DNA: TGCGCCAGCAGGGACACTCTAGCTAACTATGGCTACACCTTC. It encodes CASRDTLANYGYTF.

The chain uses TRBV10-3 and TRBJ2-5; D possibly corresponds to TRBD1 (5 bases). The J call may be mistaken, given a closer DNA end match to TRBJ2-7. Germline CDR1 and CDR2: ENHRY and SYGVKD. The CDR3 is made up of 14 amino acids. For the CDR3, the DNA is TGTGCCATCAGTGTTGTGGACATCTCCTACGAGCAGTACTTC. It specifies CAISVVDISYEQYF.

This rearrangement joins TRBV4-3 to TRBJ1-2; TRBD1 agrees at 10 bases. The CDR3 consists of 15 residues. V lost 0 bases, J lost 6 bases, and 4 bases stayed unmatched. Germline assignment: CDR1 LGHNA and CDR2 YSLEER. The CDR3 protein is CASSQDLGTGDGYTF. CDR3 in DNA: TGCGCCAGCAGCCAAGATCTCGGGACAGGGGATGGCTACACCTTC.

The chain couples TRBV27 to TRBJ2-3; 10 bases agree with TRBD2. The ends lost 5 bases at V and 4 bases at J; junction bases unmatched: 9. The CDR3 totals 16 residues. The germline V gene has CDR1 MNHEY and CDR2 SMNVEV (reference sequence). The CDR3 is CASSPQRGGRSDTQYF. Written as DNA, the CDR3 is TGTGCCAGCAGTCCCCAGCGGGGGGGCCGGTCAGATACGCAGTATTTT.

V usage is TRBV6-1 and J usage is TRBJ1-4, with 9 bases matching TRBD1. The V gene end was trimmed by 4 bases and the J gene end by 3 bases; junction bases not matched to a gene: 6. Germline CDR1 and CDR2: MNHNS and SASEGT. The CDR3 spans 16 residues. The CDR3 sequence: CASSGDRARANEKLFF. CDR3 DNA sequence: TGTGCCAGCAGTGGGGACAGGGCACGGGCTAATGAAAAACTGTTTTTT.

The chain carries TRBV4-1 and TRBJ1-6, with 7 bases fitting TRBD1. Germline V gives CDR1 MGHRA, CDR2 YSYEKL. V lost 4 bases and J lost 8; bases outside the gene matches: 8. This CDR3 spans 15 amino acids. Here the CDR3 DNA reads TGCGCCAGCAGCCTCGGGACAGAGATTGATTCACCCCTCCACTTT. Amino acids: CASSLGTEIDSPLHF.

The chain has TRBV5-1 and TRBJ1-2; 9 nucleotides agree with TRBD1. This CDR3 has 17 residues. The V gene end was trimmed by 4 bases and the J gene end by 5 bases; junction bases not matched to a gene: 15. CDR1 SGHRS and CDR2 YFSETQ come from the germline V gene. The DNA for the CDR3 is TGCGCCAGCAGCCCCGCCGGACAGGGGCGTGGTGGATATGGCTACACCTTC. Translation: CASSPAGQGRGGYGYTF.

This clone came up a few times. The rearrangement uses TRBV18 and TRBJ1-2, with 8 bases matching TRBD1. There are 15 residues in the CDR3. J was trimmed by 6 bases and V by 3 bases; bases with no gene match: 9. The germline V gene encodes CDR1 KGHSH and CDR2 LQKENI. In DNA, the CDR3 is TGTGCCAGCTCACCTATCACGACAGGGGATAATGGCTACACCTTC. It specifies CASSPITTGDNGYTF.

The chain has TRBV28 and TRBJ1-4; 9 nucleotides agree with TRBD1. Per the germline V gene, CDR1 is MDHEN and CDR2 is SYDVKM. This CDR3 is built from 14 residues. V lost 7 bases to trimming and J lost 7 bases; unmatched junction nucleotides: 7. The CDR3 loop is CASTAPGQGEKLFF. CDR3 in DNA: TGTGCCAGCACCGCTCCGGGACAGGGTGAAAAACTGTTTTTT.

The chain joins TRBV5-4 to TRBJ1-6, with TRBD1 as a possible D gene (5 bases). Germline V gives CDR1 SGHNT, CDR2 YYREEE (reference sequence). Trimming shortened V by 5 bases and J by 11 bases, and 20 bases separated the two germline ends. This CDR3 region has 15 residues. CDR3 amino acids: CASRPAGGSSAPLHF. For the CDR3, the DNA is TGTGCCAGCAGGCCTGCGGGGGGGAGTAGTGCACCCCTCCACTTT.

The V gene is TRBV19, the J gene TRBJ1-5; TRBD1 might be the D (6 bases). V gave up 3 bases and J gave up 5 bases, with 11 bases separating them. This CDR3 comprises 14 residues. Germline V CDR1 and CDR2: LNHDA, SQIVND (reference sequence). CDR3 DNA: TGTGCCAGTAGTATCGAGGACAGAGATCAGCCCCAGCATTTT. Translating it yields CASSIEDRDQPQHF.

The chain combines TRBV6-1 with TRBJ1-3; tentative D call: TRBD1 (6 bases). The germline V gene has CDR1 MNHNS and CDR2 SASEGT. This CDR3 comprises 16 residues. Trimming took 4 bases from V and 0 from J, leaving 13 bases between them. CDR3 DNA: TGTGCCAGCAGTGGATCCAGGGGCCTCTCTGGAAACACCATATATTTT. It specifies CASSGSRGLSGNTIYF.

This clone was picked up one time. The chain couples TRBV2 to TRBJ1-2, with 8 bases fitting TRBD1. The CDR3 covers 15 residues. The V gene's germline CDR1 is SNHLY and CDR2 FYNNEI. Trimming took 4 bases from V and 2 from J; bases not matched to a gene: 6. The CDR3 region is CASSVGQGQNYGYTF. CDR3 DNA sequence: TGTGCCAGCAGTGTCGGACAGGGCCAAAACTATGGCTACACCTTC.

This clone was counted a few times. The V and J genes are TRBV18 and TRBJ2-5, with 11 bases lining up with TRBD2. CDR1 is KGHSH, CDR2 LQKENI, per germline. V was pared by 6 bases and J by 3 bases, with 12 bases of the junction left unmatched. The CDR3 loop spans 17 amino acids. The CDR3 loop reads CASSRFPGLAVEETQYF. The CDR3 bases are TGTGCCAGCTCCCGATTTCCGGGACTAGCGGTGGAAGAGACCCAGTACTTC. The whole variable domain, remainder taken from reference TRBV18 and TRBJ2-5, is NAGVMQNPRHLVRRRGQEARLRCSPMKGHSHVYWYRQLPEEGLKFMVYLQKENIIDESGMPKERFSAEFPKEGPSILRIQQVVRGDSAAYFCASSRFPGLAVEETQYFGPGTRLLVL.

V and J are TRBV14 and TRBJ2-5; D might be TRBD2 (6 bases). CDR3 size: 17 residues. V was shortened by 4 bases and J by 2 bases, with 20 bases between the two germline ends. Per germline, CDR1 SGHDN and CDR2 FVKESK. The CDR3 DNA follows: TGTGCCAGCAGCCGGTACGGAGGGACCGCTCAACAAGAGACCCAGTACTTC. Translation gives CASSRYGGTAQQETQYF.

In DNA, the CDR3 is TGTGCCAGCAGCTTTGGTAGTCAAGAGACCCAGTACTTC. It translates to CASSFGSQETQYF. The chain is built from TRBV11-1 and TRBJ2-5; D not certain. Germline loops: CDR1 SGHAT, CDR2 FQDESV (reference sequence). This CDR3 is 13 amino acids long. The V end was cut by 3 bases, the J end by 2 bases, with 7 bases between.

The chain combines TRBV9 with TRBJ1-4; D unclear. This CDR3 has 14 amino acids. Germline V gene sequence: CDR1 SGDLS, CDR2 YYNGEE. V was cut by 2 bases and J by 8 bases, with 13 bases left in between. The CDR3 DNA sequence: TGTGCCAGCAGCGTGGGCAGTCAAAGGGAAAAACTGTTTTTT. It yields the protein CASSVGSQREKLFF.

This rearrangement joins TRBV6-6 to TRBJ1-1; 8 bases map to TRBD1. The length of the CDR3 is 14 residues. Germline CDR1 MNHNY, CDR2 SVGAGI (reference sequence). V trimming: 2 bases; J trimming: 6 bases; junction bases outside the gene matches: 5. CDR3 sequence reads: CASSYGQGASEAFF. CDR3 nucleotide sequence: TGTGCCAGCAGTTACGGGCAGGGGGCGTCTGAAGCTTTCTTT.

This clone was seen more than once but under ten times. CDR3 protein: CASSSEGASAFYEQYF. The CDR3 DNA is TGTGCCAGCAGCTCGGAGGGGGCGTCCGCTTTTTACGAGCAGTACTTC. This chain uses TRBV7-2 with TRBJ2-7, with D tentatively TRBD1 (7 bases). Germline CDR1 SGHTA, CDR2 FQGNSA. The CDR3 runs 16 residues. Deletions cut 4 bases from V and 4 bases from J, with 20 bases between.

This chain uses TRBV11-1 with TRBJ2-3, with TRBD2 as a possible D gene (6 bases). Germline V lookup: CDR1 SGHAT, CDR2 FQDESV (reference sequence). Between the trimmed V and J ends, which lost 5 bases and 3 bases, there was a span of 15 bases. The CDR3 has 15 residues. The CDR3 bases are TGTGCCAGCAGCCGACTGGGGGGAGAAACAGATACGCAGTATTTT. Residues: CASSRLGGETDTQYF.

The chain's CDR3 is CSSSFEEGRQYV. CDR3 sequence (DNA): TGTTCCAGCAGCTTTGAGGAGGGAAGGCAGTACGTC. V gene TRBV7-9 combines with J gene TRBJ2-7, with D possibly matching TRBD2 (6 bases). Germline loops: CDR1 SEHNR, CDR2 FQNEAQ (reference sequence). The length of the CDR3 is 12 residues.

The V call is TRBV19, the J call TRBJ2-3, with D possibly being TRBD1 (6 bases). Trimming removed 8 bases at V and 6 bases at J, with 12 bases between. The CDR3 runs 12 residues. Germline CDR1 reads LNHDA; CDR2 reads SQIVND (reference sequence). The CDR3: CASGPQGDTQYF. DNA for the CDR3: TGTGCCAGTGGTCCCCAGGGGGATACGCAGTATTTT.

V is TRBV19 and J is TRBJ2-7; 11 nucleotides line up with TRBD2. J lost 3 bases, V lost 6 bases, and 7 bases had no gene match. The CDR3 is 15 amino acids. Germline CDR1 and CDR2: LNHDA and SQIVND (reference sequence). CDR3 residues: CASSRTSGGVYEQYF. The CDR3 bases are TGTGCCAGTAGCCGAACTAGCGGGGGAGTCTACGAGCAGTACTTC.

The chain combines TRBV7-2 with TRBJ1-3; 8 bases match TRBD1. V dropped 3 bases and J dropped 4; count of bases not matched to a gene: 5. Per germline, CDR1 SGHTA and CDR2 FQGNSA. The CDR3 contains 15 residues. Written as DNA, the CDR3 is TGTGCCAGCAGCTTGGATCGGACAGGGGGAAACACCATATATTTT. It specifies CASSLDRTGGNTIYF.